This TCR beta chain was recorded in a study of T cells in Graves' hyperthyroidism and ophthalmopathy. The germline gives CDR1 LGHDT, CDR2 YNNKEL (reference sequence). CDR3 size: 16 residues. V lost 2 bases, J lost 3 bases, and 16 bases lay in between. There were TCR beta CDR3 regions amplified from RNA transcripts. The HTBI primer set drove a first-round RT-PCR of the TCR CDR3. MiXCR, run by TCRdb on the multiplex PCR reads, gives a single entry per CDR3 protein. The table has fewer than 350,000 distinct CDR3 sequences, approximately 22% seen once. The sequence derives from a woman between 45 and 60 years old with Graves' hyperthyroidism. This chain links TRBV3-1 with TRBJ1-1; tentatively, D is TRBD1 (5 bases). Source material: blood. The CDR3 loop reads CASSQRRTLLDTEAFF. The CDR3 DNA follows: TGTGCCAGCAGCCAACGTCGGACATTACTAGACACTGAAGCTTTCTTT.